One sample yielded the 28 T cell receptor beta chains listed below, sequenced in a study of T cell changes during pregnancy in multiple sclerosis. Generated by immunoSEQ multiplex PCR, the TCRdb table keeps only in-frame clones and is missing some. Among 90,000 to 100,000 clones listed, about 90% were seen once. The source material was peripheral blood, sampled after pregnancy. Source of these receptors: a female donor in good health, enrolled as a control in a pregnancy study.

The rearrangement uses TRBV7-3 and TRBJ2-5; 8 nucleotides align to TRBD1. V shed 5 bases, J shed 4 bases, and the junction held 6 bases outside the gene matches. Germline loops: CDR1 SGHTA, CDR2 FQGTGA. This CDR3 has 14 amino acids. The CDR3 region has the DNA TGTGCCAGCAGCCAAGGACAGGGAGGAGAGACCCAGTACTTC. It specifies CASSQGQGGETQYF. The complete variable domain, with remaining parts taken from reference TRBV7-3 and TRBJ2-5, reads GAGVSQTPSNKVTEKGKYVELRCDPISGHTALYWYRQSLGQGPEFLIYFQGTGAADDSGLPNDRFFAVRPEGSVSTLKIQRTERGDSAVYLCASSQGQGGETQYFGPGTRLLVL.

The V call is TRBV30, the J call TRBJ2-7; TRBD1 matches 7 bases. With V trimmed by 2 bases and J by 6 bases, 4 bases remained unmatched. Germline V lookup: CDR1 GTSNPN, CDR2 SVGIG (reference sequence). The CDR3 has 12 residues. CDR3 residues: CAWSRDSLEQYF. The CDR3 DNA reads TGTGCCTGGAGTAGGGACAGCCTCGAGCAGTACTTC.

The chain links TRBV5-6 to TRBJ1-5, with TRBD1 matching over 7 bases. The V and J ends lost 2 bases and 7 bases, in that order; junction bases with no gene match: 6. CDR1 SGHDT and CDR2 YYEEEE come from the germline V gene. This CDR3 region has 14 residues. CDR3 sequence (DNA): TGTGCCAGCAGCTTTTTAGGGGGCGGCCAGCCCCAGCATTTT. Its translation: CASSFLGGGQPQHF.

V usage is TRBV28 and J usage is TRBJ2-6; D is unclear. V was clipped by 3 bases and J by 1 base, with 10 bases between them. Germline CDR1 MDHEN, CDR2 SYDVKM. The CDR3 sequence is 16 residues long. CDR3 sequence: CASSFGGPSGANVLTF. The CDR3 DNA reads TGTGCCAGCAGTTTCGGCGGTCCTTCTGGGGCCAACGTCCTGACTTTC.

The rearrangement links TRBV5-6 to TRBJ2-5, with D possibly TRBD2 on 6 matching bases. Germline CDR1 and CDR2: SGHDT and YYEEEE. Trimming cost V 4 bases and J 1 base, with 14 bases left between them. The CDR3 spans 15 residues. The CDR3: CASSPTLSGQETQYF. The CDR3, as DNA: TGTGCCAGCAGCCCGACACTTAGCGGCCAAGAGACCCAGTACTTC. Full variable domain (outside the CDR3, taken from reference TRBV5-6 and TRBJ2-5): DAGVTQSPTHLIKTRGQQVTLRCSPKSGHDTVSWYQQALGQGPQFIFQYYEEEERQRGNFPDRFSGHQFPNYSSELNVNALLLGDSALYLCASSPTLSGQETQYFGPGTRLLVL.

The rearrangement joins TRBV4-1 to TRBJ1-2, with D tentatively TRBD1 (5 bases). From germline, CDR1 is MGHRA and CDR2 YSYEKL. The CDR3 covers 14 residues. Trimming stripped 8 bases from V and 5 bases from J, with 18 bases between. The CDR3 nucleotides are TGCGCCAGCTCCCCCCAGGTAGGGGTATATGGCTACACCTTC. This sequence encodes CASSPQVGVYGYTF.

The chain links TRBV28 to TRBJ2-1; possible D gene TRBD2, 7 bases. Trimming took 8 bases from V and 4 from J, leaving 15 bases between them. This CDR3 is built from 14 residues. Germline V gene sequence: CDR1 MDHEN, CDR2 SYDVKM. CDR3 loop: CASLWGGSYNEQFF. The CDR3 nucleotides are TGTGCCAGCCTTTGGGGGGGCTCGTACAATGAGCAGTTCTTC.

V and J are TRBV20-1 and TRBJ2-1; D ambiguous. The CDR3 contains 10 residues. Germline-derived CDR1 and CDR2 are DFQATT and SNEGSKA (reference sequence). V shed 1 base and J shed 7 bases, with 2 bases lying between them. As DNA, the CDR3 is TGCAGTGCTAGAGCTAATGAGCAGTTCTTC. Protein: CSARANEQFF.

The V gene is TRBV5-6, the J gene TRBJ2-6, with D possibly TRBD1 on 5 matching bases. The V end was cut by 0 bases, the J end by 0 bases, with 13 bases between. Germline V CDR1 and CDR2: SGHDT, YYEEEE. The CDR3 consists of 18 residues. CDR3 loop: CASSLGQTEVSGANVLTF. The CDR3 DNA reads TGTGCCAGCAGCTTGGGACAGACAGAGGTCTCTGGGGCCAACGTCCTGACTTTC.

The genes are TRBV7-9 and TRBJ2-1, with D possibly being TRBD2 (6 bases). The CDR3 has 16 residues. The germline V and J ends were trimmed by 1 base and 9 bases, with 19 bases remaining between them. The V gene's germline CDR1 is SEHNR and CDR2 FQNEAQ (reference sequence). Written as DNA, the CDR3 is TGTGCCAGCAGCTTAGTATGGGGGACTCCCTCCGGTGAGCAGTTCTTC. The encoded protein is CASSLVWGTPSGEQFF.

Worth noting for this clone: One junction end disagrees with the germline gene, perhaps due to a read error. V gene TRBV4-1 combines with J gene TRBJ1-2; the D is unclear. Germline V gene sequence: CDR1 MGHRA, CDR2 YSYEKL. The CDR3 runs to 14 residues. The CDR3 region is CASGQDRLTGGHTF. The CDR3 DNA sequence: TGCGCCAGCGGCCAAGATCGGCTAACCGGCGGCCACACCTTC.

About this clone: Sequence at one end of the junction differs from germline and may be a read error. CDR3 residues: CATSPHLAGEETQYF. The CDR3 bases are TGTGCCACCAGTCCCCACTTAGCGGGAGAAGAGACCCAGTACTTC. V gene TRBV10-3 combines with J gene TRBJ2-5; 9 bases are shared with TRBD2. The CDR3 runs to 15 residues. Germline assignment: CDR1 ENHRY and CDR2 SYGVKD.

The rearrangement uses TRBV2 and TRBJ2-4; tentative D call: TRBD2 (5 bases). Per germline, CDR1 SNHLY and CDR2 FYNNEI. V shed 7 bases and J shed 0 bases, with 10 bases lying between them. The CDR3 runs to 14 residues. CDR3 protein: CASKERLAKNIQYF. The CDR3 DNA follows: TGTGCCAGCAAAGAGCGGCTAGCCAAAAACATTCAGTACTTC.

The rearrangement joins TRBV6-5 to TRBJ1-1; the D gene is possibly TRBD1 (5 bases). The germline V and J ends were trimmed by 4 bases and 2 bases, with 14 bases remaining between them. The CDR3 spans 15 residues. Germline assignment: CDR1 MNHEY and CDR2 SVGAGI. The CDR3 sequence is CASSSLRQPNTEAFF. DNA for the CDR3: TGTGCCAGCAGTTCTCTTCGACAGCCCAACACTGAAGCTTTCTTT.

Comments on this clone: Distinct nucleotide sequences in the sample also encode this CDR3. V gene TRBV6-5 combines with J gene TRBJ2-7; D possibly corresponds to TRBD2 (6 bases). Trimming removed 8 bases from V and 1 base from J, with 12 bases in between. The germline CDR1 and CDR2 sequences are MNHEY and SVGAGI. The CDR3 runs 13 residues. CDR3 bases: TGTGCCAGCGGCGGAGGGGTATCCTACGAGCAGTACTTC. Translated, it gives CASGGGVSYEQYF.

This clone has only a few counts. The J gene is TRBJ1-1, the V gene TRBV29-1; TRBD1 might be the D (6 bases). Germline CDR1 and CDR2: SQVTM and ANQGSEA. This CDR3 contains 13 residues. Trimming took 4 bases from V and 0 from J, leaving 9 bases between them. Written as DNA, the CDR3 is TGCAGCGTTGGGACAGATATGAACACTGAAGCTTTCTTT. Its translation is CSVGTDMNTEAFF.

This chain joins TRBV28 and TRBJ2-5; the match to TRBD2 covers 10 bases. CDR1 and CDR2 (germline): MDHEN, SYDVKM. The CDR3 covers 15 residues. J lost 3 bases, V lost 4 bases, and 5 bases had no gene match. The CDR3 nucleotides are TGTGCCAGCAGTTATACTAGCGGGGTCGAAGAGACCCAGTACTTC. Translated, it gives CASSYTSGVEETQYF.

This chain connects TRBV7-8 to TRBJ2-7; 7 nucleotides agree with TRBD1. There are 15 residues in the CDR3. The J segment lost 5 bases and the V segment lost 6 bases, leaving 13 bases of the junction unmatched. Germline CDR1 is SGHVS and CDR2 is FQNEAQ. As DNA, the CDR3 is TGTGCCAGCAGGACTATCGGGACAGAATATCACGAGCAGTACTTC. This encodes CASRTIGTEYHEQYF.

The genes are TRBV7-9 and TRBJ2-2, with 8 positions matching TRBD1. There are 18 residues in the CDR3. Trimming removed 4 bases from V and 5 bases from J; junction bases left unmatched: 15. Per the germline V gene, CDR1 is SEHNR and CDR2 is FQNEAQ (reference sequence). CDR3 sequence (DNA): TGTGCCAGCAGCTCTGGCAGGGGGCCTTTTTCGGGAACCGGGGAGCTGTTTTTT. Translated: CASSSGRGPFSGTGELFF.

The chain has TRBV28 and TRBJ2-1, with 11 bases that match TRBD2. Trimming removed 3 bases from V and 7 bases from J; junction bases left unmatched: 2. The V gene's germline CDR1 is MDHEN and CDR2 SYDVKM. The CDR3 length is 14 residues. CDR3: CASSLGTSGNEQFF. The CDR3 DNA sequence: TGTGCCAGCAGTTTGGGGACTAGCGGAAATGAGCAGTTCTTC. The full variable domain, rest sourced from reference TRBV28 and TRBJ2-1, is DVKVTQSSRYLVKRTGEKVFLECVQDMDHENMFWYRQDPGLGLRLIYFSYDVKMKEKGDIPEGYSVSREKKERFSLILESASTNQTSMYLCASSLGTSGNEQFFGPGTRLTVL.

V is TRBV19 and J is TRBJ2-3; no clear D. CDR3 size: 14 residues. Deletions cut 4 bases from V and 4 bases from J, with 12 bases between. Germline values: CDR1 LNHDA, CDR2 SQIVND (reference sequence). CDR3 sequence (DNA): TGTGCCAGTAGTAGCCCCCCTTCGGCAGATACGCAGTATTTT. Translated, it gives CASSSPPSADTQYF.

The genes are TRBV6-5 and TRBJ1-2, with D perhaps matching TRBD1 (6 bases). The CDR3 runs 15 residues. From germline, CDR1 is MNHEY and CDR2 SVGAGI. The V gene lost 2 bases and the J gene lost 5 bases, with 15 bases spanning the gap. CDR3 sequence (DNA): TGTGCCAGCAGTTACACGCCAGGGGCGGGTTATGGCTACACCTTC. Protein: CASSYTPGAGYGYTF.

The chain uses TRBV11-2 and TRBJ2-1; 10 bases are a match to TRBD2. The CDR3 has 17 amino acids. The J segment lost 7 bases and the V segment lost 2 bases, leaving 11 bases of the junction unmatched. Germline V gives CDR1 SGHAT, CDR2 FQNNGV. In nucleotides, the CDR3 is TGTGCCAGCAGCTTACCATTAAGCGGGGGGGCCTCAAATGAGCAGTTCTTC. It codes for CASSLPLSGGASNEQFF.

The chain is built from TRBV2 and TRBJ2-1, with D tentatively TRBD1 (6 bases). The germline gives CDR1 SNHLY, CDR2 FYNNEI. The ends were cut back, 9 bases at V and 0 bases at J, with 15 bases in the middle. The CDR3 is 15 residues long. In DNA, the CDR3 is TGTGCCAGTGCTGAACAGGGTCCCTCCTACAATGAGCAGTTCTTC. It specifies CASAEQGPSYNEQFF.

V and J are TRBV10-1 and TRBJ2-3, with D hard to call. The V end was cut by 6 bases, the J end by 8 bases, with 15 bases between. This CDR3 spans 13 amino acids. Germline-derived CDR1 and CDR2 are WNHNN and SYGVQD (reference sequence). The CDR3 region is CASRSNGLGTQYF. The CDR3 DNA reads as TGCGCCAGCAGATCGAACGGGTTGGGTACGCAGTATTTT.

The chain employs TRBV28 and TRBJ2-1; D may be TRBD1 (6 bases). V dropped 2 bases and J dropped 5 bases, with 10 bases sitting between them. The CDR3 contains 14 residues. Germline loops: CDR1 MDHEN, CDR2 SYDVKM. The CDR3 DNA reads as TGTGCCAGCAGTTTACCGGGACACCACAATGAGCAGTTCTTC. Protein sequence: CASSLPGHHNEQFF.

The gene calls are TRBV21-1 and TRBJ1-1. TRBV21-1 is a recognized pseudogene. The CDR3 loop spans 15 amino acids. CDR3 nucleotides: TGTGCCAGCAGCAAAGCCTCGGCGGAGAACACTGAAGCTTTCTTT. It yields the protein CASSKASAENTEAFF.

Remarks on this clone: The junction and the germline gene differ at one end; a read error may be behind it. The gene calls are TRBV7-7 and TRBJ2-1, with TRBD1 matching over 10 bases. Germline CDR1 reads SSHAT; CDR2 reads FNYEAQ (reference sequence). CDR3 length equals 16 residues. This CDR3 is CASSLSLGTGDNEQFF. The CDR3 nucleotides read TGTGCTAGCAGCTTAAGTCTAGGGACAGGGGACAATGAGCAGTTCTTC.